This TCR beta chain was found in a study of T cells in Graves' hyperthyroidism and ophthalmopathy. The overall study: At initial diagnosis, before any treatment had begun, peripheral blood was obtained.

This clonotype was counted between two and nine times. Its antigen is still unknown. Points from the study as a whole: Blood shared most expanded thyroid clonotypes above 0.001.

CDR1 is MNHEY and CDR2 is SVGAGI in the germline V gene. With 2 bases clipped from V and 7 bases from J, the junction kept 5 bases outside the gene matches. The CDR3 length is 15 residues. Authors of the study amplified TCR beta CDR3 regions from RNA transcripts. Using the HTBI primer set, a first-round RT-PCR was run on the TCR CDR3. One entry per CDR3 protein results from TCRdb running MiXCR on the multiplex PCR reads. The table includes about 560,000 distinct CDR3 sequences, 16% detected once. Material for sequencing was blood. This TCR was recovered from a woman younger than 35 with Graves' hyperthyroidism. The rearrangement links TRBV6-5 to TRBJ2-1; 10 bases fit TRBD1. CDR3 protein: CASSYRDRGWNEQFF. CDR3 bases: TGTGCCAGCAGTTACCGGGACAGGGGTTGGAATGAGCAGTTCTTC.